This T cell receptor (beta chain) was sequenced in a study of T cells in narcolepsy. This clone was detected only once. The protocol was immunoSEQ multiplex PCR, while the TCRdb copy is restricted to in-frame clones and leaves out a portion. The table includes roughly 15,000 clones, approximately 85% detected once. CDR3 size: 16 residues. CDR1 and CDR2 from the germline V gene are MGHRA and YSYEKL. V lost 4 bases and J lost 6; bases outside the gene matches: 12. The sample was memory (CD45RA-) CD4+ T cells from blood. This clonotype was sampled from a human donor in good health. The chain couples TRBV4-1 to TRBJ2-7; TRBD1 matches 10 bases. CDR3 bases: TGCGCCAGCAGCCGCCACCTGGACAGGGGGTCCCTCGAGCAGTACTTC. This translates into CASSRHLDRGSLEQYF.